This T cell receptor beta chain comes out of a study of T-cell reconstitution after alpha-beta-depleted transplantation in children. This clonotype was detected only a few times. Unique molecular identifiers were incorporated when the TCRbeta library was constructed. MiXCR, applied by TCRdb to the PCR reads, yields one record per CDR3 protein. The sample holds roughly 590,000 distinct CDR3 sequences, around 16% seen once. CDR3 length: 12 residues. Between the trimmed V and J ends, which lost 8 bases and 5 bases, there was a span of 12 bases. This TCR was recovered from a human donor who donated a stem cell graft to a child with acute myeloid leukemia. V and J are TRBV12-3 or TRBV12-4 and TRBJ2-5; the D gene is possibly TRBD2 (6 bases). Here the sequenced sample was PBMCs from the stem cell graft donor, taken from the stem cell graft. CDR3: CASRWRDETQYF. DNA of the CDR3: TGTGCCAGCCGCTGGCGGGATGAGACCCAGTACTTC.